This passage covers 30 T cell receptor beta chains from one sample sequenced in a study of technical replicates of blood from four donors. The protocol was immunoSEQ multiplex PCR, while the TCRdb copy is restricted to in-frame clones and leaves out a portion. The repertoire has some 64,000 clones, less than 98% of them found once; the top ten carry just under 0.2%. The specimen was T cells isolated from PBMCs. Every receptor here comes from a human donor in good health.

This chain connects TRBV7-6 to TRBJ2-7, with 10 bases matching TRBD2. This CDR3 has 16 residues. The trim removed 1 base at V and 5 bases at J, leaving 8 bases unmatched. The germline CDR1 and CDR2 sequences are SGHVS and FNYEAQ. The CDR3 reads CASSLEPASGRNEQYF. The DNA of the CDR3 is TGTGCCAGCAGCTTAGAACCGGCTAGCGGGAGAAACGAGCAGTACTTC.

The chain combines TRBV29-1 with TRBJ1-5, with D maybe TRBD1 (6 bases). V was pared by 4 bases and J by 2 bases, with 18 bases between. The CDR3 has 16 residues. Germline V gene data show CDR1 as SQVTM and CDR2 as ANQGSEA. The CDR3 spells CSVATGIFEGNQPQHF. The CDR3 DNA reads as TGCAGCGTTGCAACAGGGATATTCGAGGGCAATCAGCCCCAGCATTTT.

The V call is TRBV23-1, the J call TRBJ2-3; tentative D call: TRBD1 (5 bases). TRBV23-1 belongs to the ORF category, with a function that is uncertain. Trimming cost V 7 bases and J 0 bases, with 17 bases left between them. This CDR3 has 16 residues. The CDR3 nucleotides are TGCGCCAGCAATTCCCCCGAGACAGTTAGCACAGATACGCAGTATTTT. It specifies CASNSPETVSTDTQYF.

The chain employs TRBV9 and TRBJ2-7; 7 nucleotides agree with TRBD2. The CDR3 length is 14 residues. The germline V gene encodes CDR1 SGDLS and CDR2 YYNGEE. With 0 bases clipped from V and 4 bases from J, the junction kept 4 bases outside the gene matches. The CDR3 DNA reads TGTGCCAGCAGCGTAGGGGAGGGGCTTTACGAGCAGTACTTC. Amino acid sequence: CASSVGEGLYEQYF. Filled out from reference TRBV9 and TRBJ2-7, the complete variable domain reads DSGVTQTPKHLITATGQRVTLRCSPRSGDLSVYWYQQSLDQGLQFLIQYYNGEERAKGNILERFSAQQFPDLHSELNLSSLELGDSALYFCASSVGEGLYEQYFGPGTRLTVT.

The chain joins TRBV4-1 to TRBJ1-6; possible D gene TRBD1, 5 bases. CDR1 MGHRA and CDR2 YSYEKL come from the germline V gene. The V end lost 6 bases, the J end lost 8 bases, and 14 bases lay between the germline ends. The length of the CDR3 is 14 residues. The CDR3 DNA sequence: TGCGCCAGCAGACCGGGACTTTCGGATTCACCCCTCCACTTT. Amino acids: CASRPGLSDSPLHF.

The chain couples TRBV5-4 to TRBJ1-1; 8 nucleotides agree with TRBD1. The ends lost 4 bases at V and 0 bases at J; junction bases unmatched: 2. The germline CDR1 and CDR2 sequences are SGHNT and YYREEE (reference sequence). This CDR3 is 14 amino acids long. CDR3 region: CASSQGALNTEAFF. The CDR3 DNA is TGTGCCAGCAGCCAGGGGGCCCTGAACACTGAAGCTTTCTTT.

The chain combines TRBV11-3 with TRBJ2-3; D is unclear. The V end lost 5 bases, the J end lost 4 bases, and 10 bases lay between the germline ends. The CDR3 contains 13 residues. The germline CDR1 and CDR2 sequences are SGHNT and YENEEA. The CDR3 protein is CASSPRRADTQYF. The CDR3 bases are TGTGCCAGCAGCCCCCGACGGGCAGATACGCAGTATTTT.

V usage is TRBV6-5 and J usage is TRBJ1-3; D is undetermined. The germline gives CDR1 MNHEY, CDR2 SVGAGI. The CDR3 totals 13 residues. V lost 0 bases and J 4 bases, leaving 4 bases between the germline ends. CDR3 loop: CASSYSEGNTIYF. In DNA form, the CDR3 reads TGTGCCAGCAGTTACTCCGAGGGAAACACCATATATTTT.

The V call is TRBV28, the J call TRBJ2-7; 9 nucleotides match TRBD1. The J segment lost 2 bases and the V segment lost 5 bases, leaving 13 bases of the junction unmatched. This CDR3 is built from 17 residues. The germline gives CDR1 MDHEN, CDR2 SYDVKM. CDR3 DNA: TGTGCCAGCAGTCCGTACGCCGGGACAGGGTCCACCTACGAGCAGTACTTC. This codes for CASSPYAGTGSTYEQYF.

The chain is built from TRBV5-1 and TRBJ2-7; D is possibly TRBD1 (7 bases). The germline V gene has CDR1 SGHRS and CDR2 YFSETQ. Trimming stripped 0 bases from V and 7 bases from J, with 14 bases between. The CDR3 extends over 14 amino acids. CDR3 DNA sequence: TGCGCCAGCAGCTTGGAAGACAGGGCGGGGGAGCAGTACTTC. Translating gives CASSLEDRAGEQYF.

This clone was counted only a few times. The chain uses TRBV5-4 and TRBJ1-3; D is unclear. With 2 bases removed from V and 2 bases from J, the gap between germline ends came to 20 bases. The germline V gene has CDR1 SGHNT and CDR2 YYREEE (reference sequence). The CDR3 loop spans 18 amino acids. DNA for the CDR3: TGTGCCAGCAGCTTCATCGCGGAGGGCCACTCCCCTGGAAACACCATATATTTT. It specifies CASSFIAEGHSPGNTIYF.

This chain links TRBV5-1 with TRBJ1-4; D is ambiguous. In germline, CDR1 is SGHRS, CDR2 YFSETQ. Trimming removed 2 bases from V and 0 bases from J, with 5 bases in between. This CDR3 is built from 14 residues. The CDR3 is CASSFQTTNEKLFF. The CDR3 region has the DNA TGCGCCAGCAGCTTTCAGACAACTAATGAAAAACTGTTTTTT.

This sequence joins TRBV9 and TRBJ2-2; weak D call: TRBD1 (5 bases). The germline V gene encodes CDR1 SGDLS and CDR2 YYNGEE. Trimming removed 2 bases from V and 6 bases from J, with 8 bases in between. This CDR3 is 13 amino acids long. CDR3: CASSVIGAGELFF. The DNA of the CDR3 is TGTGCCAGCAGCGTTATAGGGGCCGGGGAGCTGTTTTTT.

The genes are TRBV4-1 and TRBJ2-2; 7 nucleotides align to TRBD2. Per the germline V gene, CDR1 is MGHRA and CDR2 is YSYEKL. The junction had 9 bases not matched to a gene; V was cut back by 1 base and J by 13 bases. The CDR3 totals 14 residues. In DNA, the CDR3 is TGCGCCAGCAGCCAAGGGGGCAGGGAGGGTCCGCTGTTTTTT. Protein: CASSQGGREGPLFF.

V gene TRBV4-1 combines with J gene TRBJ1-1; unclear D gene. The CDR3 contains 12 residues. The germline V gene encodes CDR1 MGHRA and CDR2 YSYEKL. The V gene lost 8 bases and the J gene lost 1 base, with 8 bases spanning the gap. The CDR3 coding sequence is TGCGCCAGCGGCAGACAGAACACTGAAGCTTTCTTT. As protein: CASGRQNTEAFF.

The rearrangement joins TRBV7-9 to TRBJ1-6; no firm D call. Germline CDR1 SEHNR, CDR2 FQNEAQ (reference sequence). This CDR3 comprises 16 residues. The germline V and J ends were trimmed by 8 bases and 0 bases, with 14 bases remaining between them. The CDR3 nucleotides are TGTGCCAGCCCCTCCAATTTTAGCTCCTATAATTCACCCCTCCACTTT. This codes for CASPSNFSSYNSPLHF.

This rearrangement joins TRBV14 to TRBJ1-4; 9 bases map to TRBD1. Per germline, CDR1 SGHDN and CDR2 FVKESK. This CDR3 has 14 residues. The ends lost 4 bases at V and 8 bases at J; junction bases unmatched: 5. CDR3 in amino acids: CASSPRTGAEKLFF. CDR3 bases: TGTGCCAGCAGCCCCAGGACAGGGGCGGAAAAACTGTTTTTT.

The chain recombines TRBV7-9 with TRBJ2-3; TRBD2 matches 11 bases. Losses at the gene ends were 4 bases for V and 0 bases for J; bases not matched to a gene: 6. CDR3 size: 17 residues. The germline gives CDR1 SEHNR, CDR2 FQNEAQ (reference sequence). CDR3 DNA: TGTGCCAGCAGCTCGGGGGGACTAGCGGCTAGCACAGATACGCAGTATTTT. Amino acids: CASSSGGLAASTDTQYF.

This clone appeared once. This chain links TRBV5-1 with TRBJ1-4; D is possibly TRBD1 (5 bases). The CDR3 is 16 residues long. The ends were cut back, 0 bases at V and 7 bases at J, with 16 bases in the middle. CDR1 and CDR2 (germline): SGHRS, YFSETQ. In nucleotides, the CDR3 is TGCGCCAGCAGCTTGGCAGTCAATGGGGCAGGTGAAAAACTGTTTTTT. Amino acid sequence: CASSLAVNGAGEKLFF. The full variable domain, its missing parts supplied by reference TRBV5-1 and TRBJ1-4, is KAGVTQTPRYLIKTRGQQVTLSCSPISGHRSVSWYQQTPGQGLQFLFEYFSETQRNKGNFPGRFSGRQFSNSRSEMNVSTLELGDSALYLCASSLAVNGAGEKLFFGSGTQLSVL.

The V gene is TRBV19, the J gene TRBJ2-5; 9 bases are a match to TRBD1. Germline trimming cut 3 bases from V and 3 bases from J; bases unmatched to any gene: 8. Germline V gene lookup returns CDR1 LNHDA and CDR2 SQIVND (reference sequence). This CDR3 comprises 16 residues. DNA of the CDR3: TGTGCCAGTAGTATTGGTAGGTGGGACAGGGAAGAGACCCAGTACTTC. This sequence encodes CASSIGRWDREETQYF.

This clone was seen a single time. V gene TRBV28 combines with J gene TRBJ2-7, with 11 bases that match TRBD1. This CDR3 region has 14 residues. The germline V gene encodes CDR1 MDHEN and CDR2 SYDVKM. The V gene end was trimmed by 6 bases and the J gene end by 6 bases; junction bases not matched to a gene: 7. Written as DNA, the CDR3 is TGTGCCAGCAGGTCCGGACAGGGGGCGTCCGAGCAGTACTTC. Translation gives CASRSGQGASEQYF.

The chain joins TRBV19 to TRBJ1-5; the match to TRBD1 covers 9 bases. The trim removed 0 bases at V and 3 bases at J, leaving 12 bases unmatched. Germline values: CDR1 LNHDA, CDR2 SQIVND (reference sequence). This CDR3 comprises 19 residues. The CDR3: CASSIDPRLGTGPNQPQHF. CDR3 bases: TGTGCCAGTAGTATAGATCCCAGACTGGGGACAGGGCCCAATCAGCCCCAGCATTTT.

CDR3 sequence reads: CASSETGQGYEQYF. CDR3 coding DNA: TGTGCCAGCAGTGAAACGGGACAGGGCTACGAGCAGTACTTC. This sequence joins TRBV25-1 and TRBJ2-7; 9 bases line up with TRBD1. Looked up from germline, CDR1 is MGHDK and CDR2 is SYGVNS. The CDR3 runs to 14 residues. J gave up 3 bases and V 2 bases, and 2 bases lay outside the gene matches.

This sequence joins TRBV14 and TRBJ1-1; D ambiguous. V lost 3 bases and J lost 0, with 5 bases in between. The CDR3 is made up of 13 amino acids. Germline loops: CDR1 SGHDN, CDR2 FVKESK. The CDR3 sequence: CASSQNLNTEAFF. In DNA, the CDR3 is TGTGCCAGCAGCCAGAACTTGAACACTGAAGCTTTCTTT. Complete variable domain (other parts from reference TRBV14 and TRBJ1-1): EAGVTQFPSHSVIEKGQTVTLRCDPISGHDNLYWYRRVMGKEIKFLLHFVKESKQDESGMPNNRFLAERTGGTYSTLKVQPAELEDSGVYFCASSQNLNTEAFFGQGTRLTVV.

The chain has TRBV2 and TRBJ2-3, with a possible D match to TRBD1 (6 bases). CDR3 length: 13 amino acids. The ends were cut back, 5 bases at V and 4 bases at J, with 10 bases in the middle. Per the germline V gene, CDR1 is SNHLY and CDR2 is FYNNEI. CDR3 protein: CASSRRGSDTQYF. The CDR3 DNA sequence: TGTGCCAGCAGTCGAAGGGGGTCAGATACGCAGTATTTT.

The sample holds a few counts of this clone. This chain joins TRBV5-1 and TRBJ2-2; D may be TRBD1 (7 bases). This CDR3 has 15 amino acids. The V gene lost 3 bases and the J gene lost 7 bases, with 16 bases spanning the gap. Per the germline V gene, CDR1 is SGHRS and CDR2 is YFSETQ. The CDR3 loop reads CASSSRGAFSGELFF. The CDR3 DNA follows: TGCGCCAGCAGCTCCAGGGGGGCCTTCAGCGGGGAGCTGTTTTTT.

The chain couples TRBV7-9 to TRBJ2-1; 10 bases align to TRBD2. CDR3 length: 14 amino acids. The junction had 2 bases not matched to a gene; V was cut back by 5 bases and J by 4 bases. Germline V CDR1 and CDR2: SEHNR, FQNEAQ (reference sequence). The CDR3 nucleotides read TGTGCCAGCAGCCGGACTAGCGGTTACAATGAGCAGTTCTTC. Its translation: CASSRTSGYNEQFF.

This sequence joins TRBV9 and TRBJ2-1; 11 nucleotides align to TRBD2. Germline CDR1 and CDR2: SGDLS and YYNGEE. The CDR3 covers 15 residues. The V and J ends lost 0 bases and 5 bases, in that order; junction bases with no gene match: 1. The CDR3 region has the DNA TGTGCCAGCAGCGTAGAGGGACTAGCGGACAATGAGCAGTTCTTC. This encodes CASSVEGLADNEQFF.

CDR3 sequence: CASSLKGKYGMNTEAFF. For the CDR3, the DNA is TGTGCCAGCAGCTTAAAGGGGAAGTATGGCATGAACACTGAAGCTTTCTTT. This rearrangement joins TRBV7-9 to TRBJ1-1; tentative D call: TRBD1 (5 bases). The germline V gene encodes CDR1 SEHNR and CDR2 FQNEAQ (reference sequence). This CDR3 region has 17 residues. The V gene lost 2 bases and the J gene lost 0 bases, with 16 bases spanning the gap.

The V and J genes are TRBV9 and TRBJ2-1, with 9 bases aligning to TRBD2. Per the germline V gene, CDR1 is SGDLS and CDR2 is YYNGEE. The V segment lost 3 bases and the J segment 9 bases; nucleotides outside the gene matches: 10. The CDR3 is 15 residues long. CDR3 sequence reads: CASSEGLAGKGEQFF. CDR3 DNA: TGTGCCAGCAGCGAGGGACTAGCTGGAAAAGGTGAGCAGTTCTTC.